The rows below give T cell receptor beta chains drawn from one sample of a study of cytomegalovirus exposure and HLA in healthy donors. The data were produced by immunoSEQ multiplex PCR, yet TCRdb's version contains in-frame clones alone and is incomplete. The sample yields over 55,000 clones, about 80% seen once. The sequenced material came from PBMCs. The source of these receptors is a man in his forties in good health and CMV-seronegative. Both conserved end residues are part of each CDR3. The listing skips clone size in some rows; elsewhere it reads once, few, many or a size class.

J gene,clone size,V gene,CDR3 protein
TRBJ1-6,once,TRBV14,CASSQITLRGGNSPLHF
TRBJ1-5,NA,TRBV6-5,CASPPQTGSNQPQHF
TRBJ2-7,NA,TRBV30,CAWSMNRGVGFDSYEQYF
TRBJ2-5,NA,TRBV28,CASSSPPGETQYF
TRBJ1-3,NA,TRBV5-1,CASRATGANGNTIYF
TRBJ2-1,NA,TRBV19,CASSIIRGTPYNEQFF
TRBJ1-4,NA,TRBV6-1,CASSQTGVGYEKLFF
TRBJ2-1,NA,TRBV19,CASSTPGTVSNEQFF
TRBJ1-6,NA,TRBV19,CASSILVGSPLHF
TRBJ1-2,NA,TRBV7-2,CASSSNVAAGLGAYGYTF
TRBJ1-1,NA,TRBV9,CASSEASGRNTEAFF
TRBJ1-1,NA,TRBV14,CASSQDGSMGTEAFF
TRBJ1-6,NA,TRBV27,CASSGTPGRPLHF
TRBJ1-2,NA,TRBV7-2,CASSSPDRPQGRGYTF
TRBJ1-4,NA,TRBV25-1,CASSEYRAANEKLFF
TRBJ1-1,few,TRBV5-6,CASSLGQGIMNTEAFF
TRBJ1-3,NA,TRBV25-1,CASSKSGGLGNTIYF
TRBJ1-5,NA,TRBV6-1,CASSSQDRGLQPQHF
TRBJ1-1,NA,TRBV7-9,CASSLGSWGAGEDTEAFF
TRBJ1-6,NA,TRBV27,CASSFRTGVANSPLHF
TRBJ2-5,NA,TRBV20-1,CSAMAWETQYF
TRBJ2-1,NA,TRBV4-1,CASSPLGTNSYNEQFF
TRBJ2-7,NA,TRBV18,CASSKPEGRLSYEQYF
TRBJ1-2,NA,TRBV7-8,CASSLSSQGFMGYTF
TRBJ2-7,NA,TRBV18,CASSPTGGTEQYF
TRBJ1-6,NA,TRBV28,CASRTRLDRVIENNSPLHF
TRBJ1-4,NA,TRBV2,CASRPPGGYEKLFF
TRBJ2-3,NA,TRBV7-9,CASSASMGADTQYF
TRBJ2-7,NA,TRBV7-8,CASSLISIGYEQYF
TRBJ2-5,NA,TRBV7-6,CASSEGTGTYQETQYF
TRBJ2-5,NA,TRBV7-2,CASSLNQGMYQETQYF
TRBJ1-1,NA,TRBV5-4,CASSRDRAEEAFF
TRBJ1-1,NA,TRBV6-1,CASSDAIWTGVTEAFF
TRBJ2-1,NA,TRBV7-9,CASSQSTGHLGFF
TRBJ1-1,NA,TRBV30,CAWAEGTGILDTEAFF
TRBJ2-3,NA,TRBV7-2,CASTLTPGVPTQYF
TRBJ1-2,NA,TRBV5-4,CASSPLGHYGYTF
TRBJ2-5,NA,TRBV30,CAWSLQGETQYF
TRBJ1-2,NA,TRBV5-6,CASSLPDGAYGYTF
TRBJ2-7,NA,TRBV29-1,CSVDSVGTSGSYEQYF
TRBJ1-3,NA,TRBV28,CASRGGPSVGNTIYF
TRBJ1-1,NA,TRBV4-3,CASSQDRGSTEAFF
TRBJ1-1,NA,TRBV5-4,CASSPGTVRNTEAFF
TRBJ2-7,NA,TRBV6-1,CASSVRDRTAYEQYF
TRBJ2-7,NA,TRBV5-5,CASSLVSSYEQYF
TRBJ1-3,few,TRBV6-5,CASGEGNTIYF
TRBJ2-5,once,TRBV5-1,CASSLATTGLEAQYF
TRBJ1-5,NA,TRBV30,CAWSVRLAGGNQPQHF
TRBJ1-2,NA,TRBV15,CATSRGGGGDGYTF
TRBJ2-1,NA,TRBV30,CAWRTSGGVKFF
TRBJ1-1,once,TRBV11-2,CASSSLRGVNTEAFF